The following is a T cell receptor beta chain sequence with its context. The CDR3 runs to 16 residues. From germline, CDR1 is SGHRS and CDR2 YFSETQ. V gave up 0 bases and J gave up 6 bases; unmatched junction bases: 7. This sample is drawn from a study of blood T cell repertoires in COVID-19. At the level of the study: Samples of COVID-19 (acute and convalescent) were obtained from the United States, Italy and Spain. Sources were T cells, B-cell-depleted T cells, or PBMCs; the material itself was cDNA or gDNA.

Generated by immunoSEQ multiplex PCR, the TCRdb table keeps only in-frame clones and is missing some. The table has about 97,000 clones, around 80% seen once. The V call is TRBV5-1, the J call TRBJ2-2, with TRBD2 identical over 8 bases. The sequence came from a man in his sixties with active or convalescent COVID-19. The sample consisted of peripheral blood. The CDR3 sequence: CASSLGSSGSPGELFF. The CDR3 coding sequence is TGCGCCAGCAGCTTGGGGTCGAGCGGGAGTCCCGGGGAGCTGTTTTTT.